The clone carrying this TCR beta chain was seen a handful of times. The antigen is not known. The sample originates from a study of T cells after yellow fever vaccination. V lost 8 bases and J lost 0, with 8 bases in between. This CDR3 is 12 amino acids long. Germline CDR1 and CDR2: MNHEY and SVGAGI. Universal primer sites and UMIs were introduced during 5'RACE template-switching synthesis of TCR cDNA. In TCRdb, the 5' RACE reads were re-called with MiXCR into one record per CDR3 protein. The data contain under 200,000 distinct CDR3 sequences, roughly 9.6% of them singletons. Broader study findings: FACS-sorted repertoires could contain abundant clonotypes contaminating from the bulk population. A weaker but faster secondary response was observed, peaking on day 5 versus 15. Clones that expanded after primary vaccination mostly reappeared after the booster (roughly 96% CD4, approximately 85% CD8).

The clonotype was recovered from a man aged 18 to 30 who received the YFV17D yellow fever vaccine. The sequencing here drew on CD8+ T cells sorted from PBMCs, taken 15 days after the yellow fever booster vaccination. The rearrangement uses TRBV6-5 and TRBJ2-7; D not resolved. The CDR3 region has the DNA TGTGCCAGCGGCAGGAGCTCCTACGAGCAGTACGTC. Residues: CASGRSSYEQYV.